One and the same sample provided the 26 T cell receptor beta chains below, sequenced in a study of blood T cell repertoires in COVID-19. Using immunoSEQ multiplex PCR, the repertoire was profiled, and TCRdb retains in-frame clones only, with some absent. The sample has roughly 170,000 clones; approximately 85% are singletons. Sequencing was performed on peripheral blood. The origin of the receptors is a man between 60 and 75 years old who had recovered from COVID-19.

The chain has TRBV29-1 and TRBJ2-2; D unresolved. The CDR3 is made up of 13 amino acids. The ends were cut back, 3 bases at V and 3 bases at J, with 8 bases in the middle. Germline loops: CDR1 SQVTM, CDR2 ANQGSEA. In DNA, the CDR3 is TGCAGCGTTGACCCATTAGACACCGGGGAGCTGTTTTTT. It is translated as CSVDPLDTGELFF.

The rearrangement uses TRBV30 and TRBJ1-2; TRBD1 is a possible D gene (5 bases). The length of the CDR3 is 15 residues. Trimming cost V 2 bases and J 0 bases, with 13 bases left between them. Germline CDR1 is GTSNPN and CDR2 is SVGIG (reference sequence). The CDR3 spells CAWSYRTYPNYGYTF. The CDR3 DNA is TGTGCCTGGAGTTATCGGACATATCCTAACTATGGCTACACCTTC.

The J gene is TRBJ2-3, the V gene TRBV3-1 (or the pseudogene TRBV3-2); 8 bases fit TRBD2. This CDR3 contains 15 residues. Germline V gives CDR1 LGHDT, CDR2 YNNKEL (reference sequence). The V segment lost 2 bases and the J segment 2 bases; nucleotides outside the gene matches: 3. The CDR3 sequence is CASSQRGGPTDTQYF. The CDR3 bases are TGTGCCAGCAGCCAACGGGGGGGACCCACAGATACGCAGTATTTT.

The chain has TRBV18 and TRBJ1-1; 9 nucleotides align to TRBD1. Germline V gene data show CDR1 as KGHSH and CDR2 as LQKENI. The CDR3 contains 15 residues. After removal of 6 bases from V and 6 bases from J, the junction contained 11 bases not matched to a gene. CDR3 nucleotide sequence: TGTGCCAGCTCCACCAGTACCGGGACAGGGTCTGAAGCTTTCTTT. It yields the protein CASSTSTGTGSEAFF. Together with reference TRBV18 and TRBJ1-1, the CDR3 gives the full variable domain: NAGVMQNPRHLVRRRGQEARLRCSPMKGHSHVYWYRQLPEEGLKFMVYLQKENIIDESGMPKERFSAEFPKEGPSILRIQQVVRGDSAAYFCASSTSTGTGSEAFFGQGTRLTVV.

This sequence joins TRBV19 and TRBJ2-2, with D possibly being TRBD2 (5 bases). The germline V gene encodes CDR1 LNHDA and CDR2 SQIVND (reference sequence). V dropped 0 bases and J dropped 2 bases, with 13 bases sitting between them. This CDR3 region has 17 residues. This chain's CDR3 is CASSIDGRALNTGELFF. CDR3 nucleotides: TGTGCCAGTAGTATAGATGGGCGGGCCCTAAACACCGGGGAGCTGTTTTTT.

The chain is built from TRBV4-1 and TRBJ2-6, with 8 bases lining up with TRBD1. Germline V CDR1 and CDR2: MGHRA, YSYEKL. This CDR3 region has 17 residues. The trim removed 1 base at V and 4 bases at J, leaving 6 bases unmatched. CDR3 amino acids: CASSQADRAIGANVLTF. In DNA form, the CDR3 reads TGCGCCAGCAGCCAAGCGGACAGGGCGATAGGGGCCAACGTCCTGACTTTC.

CDR3 bases: TGCGCCAGCAGCCAAGTATACAGGTCCTACGATCAGCCCCAGCATTTT. Protein: CASSQVYRSYDQPQHF. The chain uses TRBV4-3 and TRBJ1-5, with D possibly matching TRBD1 (5 bases). Germline V gene data show CDR1 as LGHNA and CDR2 as YSLEER. V was shortened by 1 base and J by 5 bases, with 15 bases between the two germline ends. The CDR3 contains 16 residues.

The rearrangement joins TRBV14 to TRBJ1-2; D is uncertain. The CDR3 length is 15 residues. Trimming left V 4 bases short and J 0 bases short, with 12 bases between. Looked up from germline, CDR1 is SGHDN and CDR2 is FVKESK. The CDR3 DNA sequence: TGTGCCAGCAGCCCAAACAGCAACGCTAACTATGGCTACACCTTC. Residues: CASSPNSNANYGYTF.

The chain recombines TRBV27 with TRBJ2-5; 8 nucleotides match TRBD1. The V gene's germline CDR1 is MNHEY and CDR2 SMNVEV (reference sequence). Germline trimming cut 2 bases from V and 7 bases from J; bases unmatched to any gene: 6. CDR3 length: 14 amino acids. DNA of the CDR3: TGTGCCAGCAGTTTAAGTGGCCAGGGGGCGACCCAGTACTTC. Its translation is CASSLSGQGATQYF.

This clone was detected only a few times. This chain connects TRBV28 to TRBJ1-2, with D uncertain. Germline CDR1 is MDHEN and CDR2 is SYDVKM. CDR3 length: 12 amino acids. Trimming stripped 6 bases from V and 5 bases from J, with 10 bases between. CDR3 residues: CASSWSGYGYTF. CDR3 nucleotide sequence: TGTGCCAGCAGCTGGAGTGGGTATGGCTACACCTTC.

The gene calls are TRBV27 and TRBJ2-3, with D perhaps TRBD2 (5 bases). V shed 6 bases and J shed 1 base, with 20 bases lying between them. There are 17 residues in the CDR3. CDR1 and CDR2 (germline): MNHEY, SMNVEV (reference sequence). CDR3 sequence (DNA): TGTGCCAGCAGACGACGGAACGGGGTAGCGCGCACAGATACGCAGTATTTT. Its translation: CASRRRNGVARTDTQYF.

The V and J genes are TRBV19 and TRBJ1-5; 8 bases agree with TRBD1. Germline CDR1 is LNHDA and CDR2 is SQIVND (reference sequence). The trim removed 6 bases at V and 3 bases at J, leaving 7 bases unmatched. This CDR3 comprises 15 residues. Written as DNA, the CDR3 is TGTGCCAGTAGCGGGACAGGAAATTCCAATCAGCCCCAGCATTTT. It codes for CASSGTGNSNQPQHF.

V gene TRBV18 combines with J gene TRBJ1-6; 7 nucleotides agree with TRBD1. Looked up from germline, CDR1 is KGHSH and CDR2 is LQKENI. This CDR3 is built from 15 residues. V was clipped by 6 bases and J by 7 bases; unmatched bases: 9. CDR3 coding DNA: TGTGCCAGCTCGCCAGGAACAGGGGTCAATTCACCCCTCCACTTT. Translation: CASSPGTGVNSPLHF.

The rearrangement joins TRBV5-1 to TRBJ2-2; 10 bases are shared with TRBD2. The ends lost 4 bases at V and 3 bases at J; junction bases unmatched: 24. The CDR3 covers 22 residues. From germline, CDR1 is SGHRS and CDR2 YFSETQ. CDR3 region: CASSPGQLSGVLAGDDTGELFF. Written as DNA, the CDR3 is TGCGCCAGCAGCCCGGGACAGCTATCAGGGGTCCTAGCGGGGGACGACACCGGGGAGCTGTTTTTT.

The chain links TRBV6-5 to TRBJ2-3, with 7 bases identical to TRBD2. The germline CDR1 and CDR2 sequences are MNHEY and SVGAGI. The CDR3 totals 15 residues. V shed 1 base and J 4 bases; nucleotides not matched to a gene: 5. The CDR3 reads CASSYFRRGADTQYF. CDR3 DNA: TGTGCCAGCAGTTACTTTAGACGGGGGGCAGATACGCAGTATTTT.

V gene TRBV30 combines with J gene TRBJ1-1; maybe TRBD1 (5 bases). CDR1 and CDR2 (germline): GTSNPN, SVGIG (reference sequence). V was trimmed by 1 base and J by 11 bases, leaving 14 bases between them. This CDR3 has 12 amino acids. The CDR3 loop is CAWSETGIYAFF. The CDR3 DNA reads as TGTGCCTGGAGTGAAACAGGAATTTACGCTTTCTTT. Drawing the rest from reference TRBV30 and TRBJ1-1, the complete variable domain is SQTIHQWPATLVQPVGSPLSLECTVEGTSNPNLYWYRQAAGRGLQLLFYSVGIGQISSEVPQNLSASRPQDRQFILSSKKLLLSDSGFYLCAWSETGIYAFFGQGTRLTVV.

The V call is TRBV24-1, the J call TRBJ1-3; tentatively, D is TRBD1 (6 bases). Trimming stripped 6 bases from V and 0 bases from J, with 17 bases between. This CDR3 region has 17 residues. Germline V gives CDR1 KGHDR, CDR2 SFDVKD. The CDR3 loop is CATSKPQLQGSGNTIYF. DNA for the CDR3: TGTGCCACCAGTAAGCCCCAACTACAGGGCTCTGGAAACACCATATATTTT.

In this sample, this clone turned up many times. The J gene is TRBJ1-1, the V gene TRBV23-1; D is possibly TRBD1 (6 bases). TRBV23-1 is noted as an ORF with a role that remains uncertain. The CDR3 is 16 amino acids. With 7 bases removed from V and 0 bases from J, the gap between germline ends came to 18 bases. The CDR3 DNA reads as TGCGCCAGCAATACAGGGACAAACGGGATGAACACTGAAGCTTTCTTT. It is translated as CASNTGTNGMNTEAFF.

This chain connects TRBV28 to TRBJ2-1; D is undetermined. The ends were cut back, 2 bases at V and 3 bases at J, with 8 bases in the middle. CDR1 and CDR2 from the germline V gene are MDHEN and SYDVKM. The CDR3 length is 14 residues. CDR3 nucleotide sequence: TGTGCCAGCAGTTTACGCACAAACTACAATGAGCAGTTCTTC. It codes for CASSLRTNYNEQFF.

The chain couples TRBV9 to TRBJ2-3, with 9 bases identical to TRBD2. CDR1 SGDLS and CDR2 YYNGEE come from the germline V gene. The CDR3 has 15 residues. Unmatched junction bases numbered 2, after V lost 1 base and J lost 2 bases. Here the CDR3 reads CASSVRLAVTDTQYF. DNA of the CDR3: TGTGCCAGCAGCGTAAGACTAGCGGTCACAGATACGCAGTATTTT.

In DNA, the CDR3 is TGTGCCAGCAGCTTAGTCGGGGGAAATCAGCCCCAGCATTTT. Protein sequence: CASSLVGGNQPQHF. This chain links TRBV7-2 with TRBJ1-5; the D gene is possibly TRBD1 (5 bases). The CDR3 has 14 residues. The germline gives CDR1 SGHTA, CDR2 FQGNSA. V was clipped by 1 base and J by 4 bases, with 8 bases between them.

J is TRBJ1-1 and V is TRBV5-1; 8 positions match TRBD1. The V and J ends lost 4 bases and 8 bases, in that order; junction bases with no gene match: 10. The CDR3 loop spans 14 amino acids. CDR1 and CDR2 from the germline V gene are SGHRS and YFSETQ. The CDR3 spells CASSPGQAKLEAFF. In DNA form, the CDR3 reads TGCGCCAGCAGCCCGGGACAGGCTAAGTTAGAAGCTTTCTTT.

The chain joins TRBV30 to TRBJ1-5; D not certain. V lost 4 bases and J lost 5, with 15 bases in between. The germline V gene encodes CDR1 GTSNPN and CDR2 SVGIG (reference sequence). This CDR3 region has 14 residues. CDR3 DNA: TGTGCCTGGACCTACGGAGGGAGGGATCAGCCCCAGCATTTT. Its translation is CAWTYGGRDQPQHF.

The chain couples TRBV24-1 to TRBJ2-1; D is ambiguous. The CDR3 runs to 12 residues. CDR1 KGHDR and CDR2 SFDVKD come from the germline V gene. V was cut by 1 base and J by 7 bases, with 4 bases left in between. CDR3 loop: CATSDFENEQFF. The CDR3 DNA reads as TGTGCCACCAGTGATTTTGAGAATGAGCAGTTCTTC.

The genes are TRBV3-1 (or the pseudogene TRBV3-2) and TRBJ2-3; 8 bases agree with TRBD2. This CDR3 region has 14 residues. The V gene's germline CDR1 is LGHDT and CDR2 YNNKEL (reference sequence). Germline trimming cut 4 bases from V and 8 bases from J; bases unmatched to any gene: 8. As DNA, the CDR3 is TGTGCCAGCAGCCCGCGGGGGGTGCAGGGTACGCAGTATTTT. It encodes CASSPRGVQGTQYF.

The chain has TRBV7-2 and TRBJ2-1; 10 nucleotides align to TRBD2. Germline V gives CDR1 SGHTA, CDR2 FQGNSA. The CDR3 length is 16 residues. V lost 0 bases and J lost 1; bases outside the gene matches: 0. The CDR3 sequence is CASSLAGLASYNEQFF. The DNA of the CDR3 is TGTGCCAGCAGCTTAGCGGGACTAGCGTCCTACAATGAGCAGTTCTTC.